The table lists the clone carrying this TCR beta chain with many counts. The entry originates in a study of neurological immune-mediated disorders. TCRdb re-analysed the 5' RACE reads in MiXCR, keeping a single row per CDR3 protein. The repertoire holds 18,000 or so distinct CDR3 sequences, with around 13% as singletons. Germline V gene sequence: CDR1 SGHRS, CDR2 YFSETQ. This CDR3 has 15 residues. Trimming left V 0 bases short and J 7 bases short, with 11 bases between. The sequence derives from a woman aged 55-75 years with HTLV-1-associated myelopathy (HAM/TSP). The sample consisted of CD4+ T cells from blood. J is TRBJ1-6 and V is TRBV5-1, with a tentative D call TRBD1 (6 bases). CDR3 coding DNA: TGCGCCAGCAGCTTGGCAGCAGGGGTCAATTCACCCCTCCACTTT. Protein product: CASSLAAGVNSPLHF.